This T cell receptor beta chain came from a study of graft-versus-host responses after intestinal transplantation. The culture paired around 200,000 irradiated violet-dye-labeled stimulators with around 200,000 CFSE-labeled responders. By share, this clone counts as medium-sized. The protocol was immunoSEQ multiplex PCR, while the TCRdb copy is restricted to in-frame clones and leaves out a portion. The sample records 7,400 or so clones, more than 25% being singletons. CDR3 length equals 15 residues. The germline V gene encodes CDR1 SEHNR and CDR2 FQNEAQ (reference sequence). V gave up 6 bases and J gave up 1 base; unmatched junction bases: 5.

The specimen was alloreactive CD8+ T cells from a mixed lymphocyte reaction culture, collected before intestinal transplant. The subset: CFSE-low proliferating T cells sorted from roughly six-day pre-transplant mixed lymphocyte reaction (GvH or HvG direction). This rearrangement joins TRBV7-9 to TRBJ1-1; 10 bases align to TRBD1. This clonotype originated in a human patient who received an intestinal transplant. The CDR3 reads CASRGTGVRNTEAFF. For the CDR3, the DNA is TGTGCCAGCAGGGGGACAGGGGTGAGGAACACTGAAGCTTTCTTT.